The table lists the clone carrying this T cell receptor beta chain with a count of one. This entry belongs to a study of blood T cell repertoires in COVID-19. Turning to the study itself: The United States, Italy and Spain were the sources of the acute and convalescent COVID-19 samples. Nucleic acid was either cDNA or gDNA, and it came from T cells, B-cell-depleted T cells, or PBMCs.

The CDR3 is made up of 15 amino acids. V lost 3 bases to trimming and J lost 1 base; unmatched junction nucleotides: 3. The germline CDR1 and CDR2 sequences are SGDLS and YYNGEE. Original methodology: Amplification of reference gene primers was used by the study to estimate nucleated cell counts. Only in-frame clones appear in the TCRdb table, and some are missing; sequencing was by immunoSEQ multiplex PCR. V and J calls and clone size are those listed in that table; D and trimming were worked out from the DNA. Here the sample spans over 85,000 clones, approximately 90% being singletons. The specimen was peripheral blood. This rearrangement joins TRBV9 to TRBJ2-1; TRBD2 agrees at 8 bases. The source of this sequence is a human donor with active COVID-19. The donor label of this sample is uncertain. CDR3 sequence reads: CASSGGTRSYNEQFF. The CDR3, as DNA: TGTGCCAGCAGCGGAGGGACTAGGTCCTACAATGAGCAGTTCTTC.